The 5 T cell receptor beta chains below all came from one sample that was sequenced in a study of blood T cell repertoires in COVID-19 (TCRdb year 2020). The library was generated by the immunoSEQ multiplex PCR assay. Held by TCRdb, this immuneACCESS table contains in-frame sequences only and omits some clones. Under half of the omission traces to an unresolved V gene where checked; the cause of the rest is unknown. The sample includes about 90,000 clones, with around 92% observed a single time. The top ten hold less than 3.5% of the sample. Sequenced: peripheral blood. The receptor source for this set is a man aged 45-65 years with COVID-19, enrolled during active disease.

In DNA form, the CDR3 reads TGTGCCAGCAGCTTAGTAGCTGGGGGGACCGGCACTACCTACACCTTC. The encoded protein is CASSLVAGGTGTTYTF. J is TRBJ1-2 and V is TRBV7-2; weak D call: TRBD1 (5 bases). Trimming shortened V by 1 base and J by 10 bases, and 22 bases separated the two germline ends. CDR1 is SGHTA, CDR2 FQGNSA, per germline. The CDR3 runs 16 residues. Supplemented by reference TRBV7-2 and TRBJ1-2, the full variable domain reads GAGVSQSPSNKVTEKGKDVELRCDPISGHTALYWYRQSLGQGLEFLIYFQGNSAPDKSGLPSDRFSAERTGGSVSTLTIQRTQQEDSAVYLCASSLVAGGTGTTYTFGSGTRLTVV.

V is TRBV18 and J is TRBJ1-2; the D gene is possibly TRBD1 (5 bases). Trimming took off 3 bases at V and 4 bases at J, with 12 bases between the two ends. CDR3 length: 14 amino acids. Germline V gives CDR1 KGHSH, CDR2 LQKENI. In DNA, the CDR3 is TGTGCCAGCTCACCCCTGACAGTCTTCTATGGCTACACCTTC. It specifies CASSPLTVFYGYTF.

The chain recombines TRBV14 with TRBJ2-5, with D unresolved. The CDR3 has 14 residues. Trimming pared 1 base from V and 7 bases from J, leaving 13 bases between. Germline CDR1 and CDR2: SGHDN and FVKESK. In DNA form, the CDR3 reads TGTGCCAGCAGCCAAGGGGTGGCGAGGTGGACCCAGTACTTC. It yields the protein CASSQGVARWTQYF.

The chain has TRBV12-3 or TRBV12-4 and TRBJ1-4, with 7 bases fitting TRBD1. This CDR3 is built from 12 residues. J gave up 8 bases and V 6 bases, and 3 bases lay outside the gene matches. CDR3 nucleotide sequence: TGTGCCAGCAGAGAAGGGGGCGAAAAACTGTTTTTT. Its protein product is CASREGGEKLFF.

This chain links TRBV7-2 with TRBJ2-1, with D perhaps matching TRBD2 (6 bases). Trimming shortened V by 5 bases and J by 6 bases, and 11 bases separated the two germline ends. The CDR3 is 13 amino acids. Germline CDR1 SGHTA, CDR2 FQGNSA. The CDR3 is CASSRLVSNEQFF. CDR3 nucleotides: TGTGCCAGCAGCCGACTAGTTAGCAATGAGCAGTTCTTC.